This TCR beta chain comes out of a study of beta chain features in type 1 diabetes. Germline CDR1 reads SGHVS; CDR2 reads FQNEAQ. V dropped 4 bases and J dropped 1 base, with 23 bases sitting between them. CDR3 length: 19 amino acids. Expressed TCRB transcripts got sequenced, as all isolated RNA was reverse transcribed. Roughly 3.6 million reads per sample were averaged for naive, central memory and regulatory samples. Measured with immunoSEQ multiplex PCR; TCRdb has only the in-frame clones, and not every one. This sample carries about 230,000 clones, roughly 16% of them seen once, and the ten largest clones take 0.065% to 0.095%. Remarks on this clone: What it binds is not known.

Based on CD45RO/CCR7/CD25/CD127/CD95/CD27, CD4+ regulatory, stem cell-like memory, naive and central memory cells were sorted. Broader study findings: There was a moderate but significant shortening of TCRB CDR3s in all four CD4+ subsets of Type 1 diabetes patients. Cells carrying high TCR expression could end up over-represented when cDNA is sequenced.

The sequenced sample was naive CD4+ T cells from blood. The gene calls are TRBV7-8 and TRBJ2-1; maybe TRBD2 (5 bases). The TCR sequence derives from a man younger than 40 with type 1 diabetes. The CDR3 region is CASSSPVEPLALSYNEQFF. For the CDR3, the DNA is TGTGCCAGCAGCTCCCCCGTAGAGCCTCTAGCACTATCCTACAATGAGCAGTTCTTC.